A selection of T cell receptor beta chains follows, all from one sample in a study of blood T cell repertoires in COVID-19. TCRdb keeps only in-frame clones here, not all; method: immunoSEQ multiplex PCR. This table has about 160,000 clones, around 84% appearing once. Sequencing was done on a sample of peripheral blood. Receptor source: a human donor with acute or convalescent COVID-19. The donor label of this sample is uncertain. CDR3s include the opening cysteine and the closing phenylalanine or tryptophan. D genes are given only for firm matches. A clone size is listed for some rows: how often the clone was seen (once, few, many), or a class if it is expanded.

TRBJ2-3 - - TRBV5-4 TGTGCCAGCAGCCGTTCCGGGACTCTCACAGATACGCAGTATTTT CASSRSGTLTDTQYF
TRBJ2-1 TRBD2 - TRBV7-3 TGTGCCAGCAGCGCAACTAGCGGGGGTTACAATGAGCAGTTCTTC CASSATSGGYNEQFF
TRBJ2-5 TRBD1 - TRBV27 TGTGCCAGCACCCCTCATAGGATGACAGGGGGTCAAGAGACCCAGTACTTC CASTPHRMTGGQETQYF
TRBJ2-7 - - TRBV21-1 TGTGCCAGCAGCAAACTCTACGAGCAGTACTTC CASSKLYEQYF
TRBJ1-2 - - TRBV30 TGTGCCTGGGAGACACCAAACTATGGCTACACCTTC CAWETPNYGYTF
TRBJ2-1 - - TRBV27 TGTGCCAGCAGTTTAGGGTACGAGGGTGAGCAGTTCTTC CASSLGYEGEQFF
TRBJ2-2 TRBD1 - TRBV11-2 TGTGCCAGCAGCTCCTTCGGACAGGGGAACACCGGGGAGCTGTTTTTT CASSSFGQGNTGELFF
TRBJ2-7 TRBD2 - TRBV5-5 TGTGCCAGCAGCTTGGCAACTAGCGGGGGTCTCTTGCTAAAGGAGCAGTACTTC CASSLATSGGLLLKEQYF
TRBJ2-3 TRBD1 - TRBV7-3 TGTGCCAGCAGCTTCGGACAGGGGACGGATACGCAGTATTTT CASSFGQGTDTQYF
TRBJ1-3 - - TRBV28 TGTGCCAGCAGTCGCTCAGGGACTCAAAGGGGAAACACCATATATTTT CASSRSGTQRGNTIYF
TRBJ2-1 - - TRBV28 TGTGCCAGCACCTCTCGAAGGGAGATGGAGCAGTTCTTC CASTSRREMEQFF
TRBJ1-3 TRBD1 - TRBV28 TGTGCCAGCAGCTCCGGGACAGGGGGAAACACCATATATTTT CASSSGTGGNTIYF
TRBJ1-1 - - TRBV18 TGTGCCAGCTCATCGCAGGGAGGGAGCACTGAAGCTTTCTTT CASSSQGGSTEAFF
TRBJ1-5 - few TRBV10-2 TGCGCCAGCAGATCAGGGGACGGGATCTATCAGCCCCAGCATTTT CASRSGDGIYQPQHF
TRBJ1-1 - - TRBV6-5 TGTGCCAGCAGCAACAGCCTAAAAGCTTTCTTT CASSNSLKAFF
TRBJ2-4 - - TRBV7-8 TGTGCCAGCAGCTTAGTCGGGTCCCCCGCGGCCAAAAACATTCAGTACTTC CASSLVGSPAAKNIQYF
TRBJ1-1 - once TRBV7-3 TGTGCCAGCAGCCTCCGAGATAACACTGAAGCTTTCTTT CASSLRDNTEAFF
TRBJ2-1 TRBD2 - TRBV5-1 TGCGCCAGCAGCCCGGGACTAGCGGGGGGGAATGAGCAGTTCTTC CASSPGLAGGNEQFF
TRBJ2-2 - once TRBV19 TGTGCCACCAAGGTCGGGGGTATCGACACCGGGGAGCTGTTTTTT CATKVGGIDTGELFF
TRBJ1-6 - few TRBV30 TGTGCCTGGAGACCAGATACGGGACTGCGTAATTCACCCCTCCACTTT CAWRPDTGLRNSPLHF
TRBJ1-3 - once TRBV7-9 TGTGCCAGCAGCGTTGGACAGCCTGGCTCTGGAAACACCATATATTTT CASSVGQPGSGNTIYF
TRBJ2-1 TRBD2 - TRBV7-3 TGTGCCAGCAGCCAACGACTAGCGGGGGGAAATGAGCAGTTCTTC CASSQRLAGGNEQFF
TRBJ1-1 - - TRBV6-5 TGTGCCAGCAGTCTAATCAACAGGTTGAACACTGAAGCTTTCTTT CASSLINRLNTEAFF
TRBJ2-5 TRBD1 - TRBV5-5 TGTGCCAGCAGCTTGCAAGGGACAGGGGGCGCAGAGACCCAGTACTTC CASSLQGTGGAETQYF
TRBJ2-5 TRBD2 - TRBV28 TGTGCCAGCAGTTCCGACGGGCGGGGGGAGACCCAGTACTTC CASSSDGRGETQYF
TRBJ1-2 - - TRBV5-1 TGCGCCAGCAGACTCACCAGGGACTCTAACTATGGCTACACCTTC CASRLTRDSNYGYTF
TRBJ1-5 TRBD1 - TRBV5-5 TGTGCCAGCAGCGGCGGGACAGACCTCAATCAGCCCCAGCATTTT CASSGGTDLNQPQHF
TRBJ2-1 TRBD1 - TRBV5-6 TGTGCCAGCAGCTTATGGCAGGGGGCCTTATACAATGAGCAGTTCTTC CASSLWQGALYNEQFF
TRBJ1-1 TRBD1 - TRBV5-1 TGCGCCAGCAGCTCCCACAGGGGTTTGGTGGCTTTCTTT CASSSHRGLVAFF